This T cell receptor beta chain comes out of a study of T cell repertoires in cytomegalovirus infection (dated 2019 in TCRdb). Background on the whole study: Recently identified HLA-C-restricted CMV epitopes, whose presentation resists viral immunomodulation, were targeted by peptide stimulations together with well-studied HLA-B-restricted epitopes. The HLA type of each donor mattered for the analysis, because public TCR beta signatures pointed to carriage of CMV infection along with the matching HLA type.

The listed sequencing device is Illumina HiSeq 1500. The public reads were reanalyzed by TCRdb: fastp trimming at Q25, MiXCR alignment, in-frame beta chains only. Each CDR3 protein gets just one entry, which takes the most common genes and DNA from the rows behind it. This sample holds 700,000 to 850,000 distinct CDR3 sequences; about 30% were observed only once. The ten largest clones capture roughly an eighth of the sample. The treatment or condition label of this sample denotes: in vitro stimulation with specific CMV peptide epitopes to enrich CMV-specific T cells. On this clonotype: Its antigen is still unknown. No qualities accompany the bases; no much larger clone lies one base away.

Broader findings and caveats from the paper: In both this cohort and an independent cohort of several hundred donors, the cumulative frequency of public TCR beta family members distinguished carriers of CMV infection plus the relevant HLA type. The ex vivo response was dominated by HLA-C-restricted CMV-specific TCR beta clonotypes, which also provided the single most frequent clonotype in two of eight donors.

The TCR sequence derives from a human donor in good health (CMV status not recorded). Some clones in this sample may be carry-over from other donors' samples. Specimen: cultured CD8+ T cells from PBMCs, collected from culture after CMV antigen stimulation.

The CDR3 here reads CATSSPDKATYEQYF. The DNA sequence is as follows: TGTGCCACCAGCTCTCCTGACAAGGCAACCTACGAGCAGTACTTC. The chain links TRBV15 with TRBJ2-7; the D gene lacks a confident call. The CDR3 spans 15 residues, from the cysteine through the phenylalanine. The DNA shown is the 45-base CDR3, in frame from base 1. According to the germline V gene (reference sequence), CDR1 reads LNHNV and CDR2 reads YYDKDF. V sheds 5 bases and J sheds 2 bases, leaving 16 bases between their ends.